This entry features one T cell receptor (beta chain) sequence. Its antigen is not known. CDR3 length: 15 amino acids. Germline loops: CDR1 MRHNA, CDR2 SNTAGT. Trimming removed 5 bases from V and 3 bases from J, with 13 bases in between. Sequencing was performed with immunoSEQ multiplex PCR; in TCRdb, only in-frame clones are kept and a portion is missing. The profile shows around 82,000 clones, 85% to 95% of them singletons. The record originates from a study of siplizumab effects on memory and regulatory T cells. Findings and caveats of the study: Proliferating CD4+ or CD8+ clones, roughly 80-97% of them, lacked an assignable naive or memory phenotype.

The V and J genes are TRBV6-4 and TRBJ2-2, with a weak D call TRBD2 (5 bases). The sample was CD8+ T cells sorted from blood. This receptor was taken from a human donor in good health. CDR3 region: CASSFAGGDTGELFF. The DNA of the CDR3 is TGTGCCAGCAGTTTTGCGGGCGGAGACACCGGGGAGCTGTTTTTT.